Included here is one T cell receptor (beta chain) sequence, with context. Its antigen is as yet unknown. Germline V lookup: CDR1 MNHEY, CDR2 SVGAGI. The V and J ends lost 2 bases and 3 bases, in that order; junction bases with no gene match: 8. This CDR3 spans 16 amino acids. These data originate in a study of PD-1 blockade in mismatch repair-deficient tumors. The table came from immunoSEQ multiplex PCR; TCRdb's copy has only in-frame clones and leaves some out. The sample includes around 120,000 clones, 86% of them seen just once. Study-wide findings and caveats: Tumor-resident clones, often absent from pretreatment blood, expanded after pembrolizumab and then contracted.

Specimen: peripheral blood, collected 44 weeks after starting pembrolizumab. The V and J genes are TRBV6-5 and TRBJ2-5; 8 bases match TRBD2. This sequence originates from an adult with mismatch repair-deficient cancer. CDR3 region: CASSYSTSGMKETQYF. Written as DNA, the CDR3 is TGTGCCAGCAGTTACAGTACTAGCGGAATGAAAGAGACCCAGTACTTC.